The clone carrying this T cell receptor beta chain has just a few counts. Its cognate antigen is unknown. Unique molecular identifiers were used in preparing the TCRbeta library. TCRdb fed the PCR reads into MiXCR, producing one record per CDR3 protein. Here the sample spans around 370,000 distinct CDR3 sequences, 15% to 20% being singletons. This sample stems from a study of T-cell reconstitution after alpha-beta-depleted transplantation in children. With 1 base removed from V and 10 bases from J, the gap between germline ends came to 12 bases. The length of the CDR3 is 13 residues. Study outcomes and limitations: Roughly two months post-transplant, alpha-beta T cells reportedly originated from several hundred graft clones that had expanded. The study traced high day-60 TCRbeta diversity in some patients to surviving recipient T cells and thymic progenitors. Fresh T-cell production supplied most of the T-cell counts and diversity seen one year after transplant.

This TCR derives from a male patient between 2 and 15 years old who had a stem cell transplant for acute lymphoblastic leukemia, so the T cells may come from the graft donor. Source: PBMCs, mostly from graft donor cells, taken 360 days after TCRalphabeta/CD19-depleted stem cell transplant. The chain joins TRBV12-3 or TRBV12-4 to TRBJ2-3; D call uncertain. The CDR3 region is CASSLGYYSSQYF. The DNA for the CDR3 is TGTGCCAGCAGTTTAGGCTACTACAGTTCGCAGTATTTT.